These 26 T cell receptor beta chains were sequenced from one sample in a study of blood T cell repertoires in COVID-19. TCRdb keeps only in-frame clones here, not all; method: immunoSEQ multiplex PCR. The sample has 250,000 to 300,000 clones, about 88% seen once. Sample: peripheral blood. These receptors were taken from a woman aged 55-70 years with acute or convalescent COVID-19.

V usage is TRBV28 and J usage is TRBJ1-1; perhaps TRBD1 as D (6 bases). This CDR3 region has 13 residues. The germline V and J ends were trimmed by 6 bases and 5 bases, with 13 bases remaining between them. Germline CDR1 reads MDHEN; CDR2 reads SYDVKM. The CDR3 region is CASRRQGRTEAFF. The CDR3 region has the DNA TGTGCCAGCAGACGTCAGGGGCGGACTGAAGCTTTCTTT. Full variable domain (rest looked up from reference TRBV28 and TRBJ1-1): DVKVTQSSRYLVKRTGEKVFLECVQDMDHENMFWYRQDPGLGLRLIYFSYDVKMKEKGDIPEGYSVSREKKERFSLILESASTNQTSMYLCASRRQGRTEAFFGQGTRLTVV.

The V call is TRBV6-2 or TRBV6-3, the J call TRBJ2-1, with 12 bases matching TRBD2. Germline CDR1 and CDR2: MNHEY and SVGEGT. The CDR3 extends over 15 amino acids. V lost 5 bases, J lost 3 bases, and 2 bases stayed unmatched. Written as DNA, the CDR3 is TGTGCCAGCAGTCCGACTAGCGGGAGCTACAATGAGCAGTTCTTC. Amino acid sequence: CASSPTSGSYNEQFF.

This clone occurred once. The junction shows a germline mismatch at one end, possibly a read error. The chain joins TRBV18 to TRBJ1-1; TRBD1 might be the D (5 bases). Per the germline V gene, CDR1 is KGHSH and CDR2 is LQKENI. There are 15 residues in the CDR3. The CDR3, as DNA: TGTGCCAGCTCACCGGACACCTCCATTAACACTGAGGCTTTCTTT. Translating gives CASSPDTSINTEAFF.

The chain combines TRBV11-3 with TRBJ2-2; D not certain. V was pared by 4 bases and J by 0 bases, with 9 bases between. The germline V gene has CDR1 SGHNT and CDR2 YENEEA. This CDR3 is built from 15 residues. As DNA, the CDR3 is TGTGCCAGCAGCTCTAGGAGAACGAACACCGGGGAGCTGTTTTTT. Residues: CASSSRRTNTGELFF.

The chain is built from TRBV15 and TRBJ2-7; the match to TRBD1 covers 10 bases. Trimming cost V 0 bases and J 6 bases; bases outside gene matches: 5. The CDR3 length is 15 residues. Germline CDR1 reads LNHNV; CDR2 reads YYDKDF (reference sequence). The CDR3 sequence: CATSRDLTGGFEQYF. CDR3 coding DNA: TGTGCCACCAGCAGAGATTTGACAGGGGGCTTCGAGCAGTACTTC. Full variable domain (missing parts from reference TRBV15 and TRBJ2-7): DAMVIQNPRYQVTQFGKPVTLSCSQTLNHNVMYWYQQKSSQAPKLLFHYYDKDFNNEADTPDNFQSRRPNTSFCFLDIRSPGLGDTAMYLCATSRDLTGGFEQYFGPGTRLTVT.

V gene TRBV7-2 combines with J gene TRBJ2-3, with 8 nucleotides matching TRBD2. Trimming at V came to 6 bases and at J to 10 bases, leaving 6 bases not matched to a gene. From germline, CDR1 is SGHTA and CDR2 FQGNSA. The CDR3 loop spans 12 amino acids. The CDR3 protein is CASSLELAAQYF. DNA of the CDR3: TGTGCCAGCAGTCTAGAACTAGCGGCGCAGTATTTT.

With respect to this clone: At the DNA level, this CDR3 is encoded by other sequences in the same sample as well. The chain has TRBV7-2 and TRBJ2-3, with D unresolved. Germline CDR1 and CDR2: SGHTA and FQGNSA. The V gene lost 5 bases and the J gene lost 1 base, with 7 bases spanning the gap. The CDR3 has 13 residues. The CDR3 here is CASSPPGTDTQYF. The CDR3 DNA is TGTGCCAGCAGCCCCCCGGGCACAGATACGCAGTATTTT.

The rearrangement uses TRBV6-5 and TRBJ1-6; the D gene is possibly TRBD1 (5 bases). The CDR3 runs to 14 residues. With 7 bases removed from V and 8 bases from J, the gap between germline ends came to 15 bases. The germline V gene has CDR1 MNHEY and CDR2 SVGAGI. CDR3 loop: CASIEPGLDSPLHF. In DNA form, the CDR3 reads TGTGCCAGCATCGAGCCAGGGTTGGATTCACCCCTCCACTTT.

The chain has TRBV6-5 and TRBJ1-1; D is uncertain. Germline lookup yields CDR1 MNHEY and CDR2 SVGAGI. The CDR3 is 11 amino acids. The ends were cut back, 6 bases at V and 1 base at J, with 3 bases in the middle. CDR3 sequence: CASSGNTEAFF. The CDR3 nucleotides read TGTGCCAGCAGCGGGAACACTGAAGCTTTCTTT.

CDR3: CASSSWLAGGGDTQYF. The CDR3 nucleotides read TGCGCCAGCAGCTCCTGGCTAGCGGGAGGTGGTGATACGCAGTATTTT. The chain uses TRBV5-1 and TRBJ2-3; 11 bases fit TRBD2. Trimming removed 3 bases from V and 6 bases from J; junction bases left unmatched: 9. The CDR3 consists of 16 residues. CDR1 and CDR2 from the germline V gene are SGHRS and YFSETQ. Together with reference TRBV5-1 and TRBJ2-3, the CDR3 gives the full variable domain: KAGVTQTPRYLIKTRGQQVTLSCSPISGHRSVSWYQQTPGQGLQFLFEYFSETQRNKGNFPGRFSGRQFSNSRSEMNVSTLELGDSALYLCASSSWLAGGGDTQYFGPGTRLTVL.

V gene TRBV6-4 combines with J gene TRBJ2-4; D gene unclear. Germline V gene lookup returns CDR1 MRHNA and CDR2 SNTAGT. V lost 6 bases and J lost 0, with 24 bases in between. The CDR3 sequence is 19 residues long. The CDR3 here is CASSVKQNTNIRAKNIQYF. The CDR3 nucleotides read TGTGCCAGCAGCGTTAAACAGAATACCAATATCCGAGCCAAAAACATTCAGTACTTC.

The chain is built from TRBV5-1 and TRBJ2-1; 9 bases fit TRBD2. The junction had 23 bases not matched to a gene; V was cut back by 3 bases and J by 7 bases. CDR1 is SGHRS, CDR2 YFSETQ, per germline. The CDR3 consists of 20 residues. CDR3 sequence: CASSYTGLARNLLPANEQFF. CDR3 in DNA: TGCGCCAGCAGCTATACGGGACTAGCTAGAAATCTCCTTCCCGCGAATGAGCAGTTCTTC.

This clone came up a few times. This specimen includes other DNA sequences encoding the same CDR3. The rearrangement joins TRBV6-5 to TRBJ1-4; a weak D match, TRBD1 (5 bases). This CDR3 has 14 residues. Germline CDR1 is MNHEY and CDR2 is SVGAGI. Trimming cost V 3 bases and J 4 bases, with 9 bases left between them. The CDR3 sequence is CASSYSRVNEKLFF. DNA of the CDR3: TGTGCCAGCAGTTATTCCAGGGTTAATGAAAAACTGTTTTTT.

V usage is TRBV28 and J usage is TRBJ1-1; no clear D gene. The CDR3 extends over 10 amino acids. Germline V gene lookup returns CDR1 MDHEN and CDR2 SYDVKM. Trimming removed 8 bases from V and 5 bases from J, with 6 bases in between. The DNA for the CDR3 is TGTGCCAGCCTAGGTACTGAAGCTTTCTTT. The encoded protein is CASLGTEAFF.

The J gene is TRBJ2-7, the V gene TRBV7-9; possible D gene TRBD1, 6 bases. The ends were cut back, 4 bases at V and 3 bases at J, with 13 bases in the middle. Germline assignment: CDR1 SEHNR and CDR2 FQNEAQ (reference sequence). This CDR3 comprises 14 residues. CDR3 protein: CASSSRTANYEQYF. The CDR3 nucleotides read TGTGCCAGCAGCTCGCGGACAGCGAACTACGAGCAGTACTTC.

The chain joins TRBV2 to TRBJ1-6; the D is unclear. CDR1 SNHLY and CDR2 FYNNEI come from the germline V gene. Trimming removed 6 bases at V and 7 bases at J, with 7 bases between. The CDR3 contains 12 residues. The CDR3 nucleotides are TGTGCCAGCAGGTATGAGAATTCACCCCTCCACTTT. It encodes CASRYENSPLHF. Variable domain in full (rest from reference TRBV2 and TRBJ1-6): EPEVTQTPSHQVTQMGQEVILRCVPISNHLYFYWYRQILGQKVEFLVSFYNNEISEKSEIFDDQFSVERPDGSNFTLKIRSTKLEDSAMYFCASRYENSPLHFGNGTRLTVT.

CDR3 nucleotide sequence: TGTGCCAGCACCCCCGGACAGGGGGGTCAGCCCCAGCATTTT. Protein sequence: CASTPGQGGQPQHF. The genes are TRBV28 and TRBJ1-5; the match to TRBD1 covers 10 bases. The CDR3 consists of 14 residues. Trimming took 7 bases from V and 6 from J; bases not matched to a gene: 6. Germline CDR1 and CDR2: MDHEN and SYDVKM.

This clone appeared once. The rearrangement uses TRBV6-2 or TRBV6-3 and TRBJ2-7, with D tentatively TRBD2 (6 bases). The CDR3 sequence is 16 residues long. Per germline, CDR1 MNHEY and CDR2 SVGEGT. V gave up 0 bases and J gave up 7 bases, with 19 bases separating them. CDR3 protein: CASSYSILLRGREQYF. DNA for the CDR3: TGTGCCAGCAGTTACTCGATTCTCCTCCGGGGGAGGGAGCAGTACTTC.

The rearrangement uses TRBV28 and TRBJ2-5; D unclear. The V gene's germline CDR1 is MDHEN and CDR2 SYDVKM. Trimming stripped 1 base from V and 2 bases from J, with 5 bases between. The CDR3 totals 13 residues. The CDR3 here is CASSLSQQETQYF. CDR3 bases: TGTGCCAGCAGTTTATCCCAACAAGAGACCCAGTACTTC.

This clone was detected once. The chain has TRBV28 and TRBJ1-2, with D possibly TRBD1 on 6 matching bases. The CDR3 consists of 19 residues. Germline V gives CDR1 MDHEN, CDR2 SYDVKM. The V gene lost 5 bases and the J gene lost 7 bases, with 32 bases spanning the gap. CDR3 DNA: TGTGCCAGCAGTCTTCCATGGTCCCAGACCTTTCTGGGGGCGGGTGGCTACACCTTC. Its protein product is CASSLPWSQTFLGAGGYTF.

V gene TRBV27 combines with J gene TRBJ1-5; 9 nucleotides line up with TRBD1. J gave up 7 bases and V 5 bases, and 0 bases lay outside the gene matches. Germline CDR1 and CDR2: MNHEY and SMNVEV (reference sequence). CDR3 length: 12 amino acids. DNA for the CDR3: TGTGCCAGCAGTACAGGGGGCCAGCCCCAGCATTTT. Translating gives CASSTGGQPQHF.

The rearrangement joins TRBV7-2 to TRBJ2-2; the D gene is possibly TRBD1 (5 bases). This CDR3 spans 14 amino acids. The germline V gene has CDR1 SGHTA and CDR2 FQGNSA. V was shortened by 4 bases and J by 5 bases, with 11 bases between the two germline ends. In nucleotides, the CDR3 is TGTGCCAGCAGCTCAACCAGGGCTACCGGGGAGCTGTTTTTT. Encoded protein: CASSSTRATGELFF.

The V gene is TRBV19, the J gene TRBJ1-1, with 8 bases aligning to TRBD1. V lost 3 bases and J lost 1; bases outside the gene matches: 13. Germline lookup yields CDR1 LNHDA and CDR2 SQIVND (reference sequence). The CDR3 length is 18 residues. CDR3: CASSINSDRGLKNTEAFF. As DNA, the CDR3 is TGTGCCAGTAGTATCAATTCCGACAGGGGACTAAAGAACACTGAAGCTTTCTTT.

The CDR3, as DNA: TGTGCCAGTAGGACCCGGACTAGCGGCAATGAGCAGTTCTTC. Protein: CASRTRTSGNEQFF. The chain joins TRBV19 to TRBJ2-1, with 10 bases identical to TRBD2. CDR1 and CDR2 (germline): LNHDA, SQIVND (reference sequence). Trimming at V came to 6 bases and at J to 6 bases, leaving 5 bases not matched to a gene. The CDR3 totals 14 residues.

The genes are TRBV10-3 and TRBJ2-3; 11 bases map to TRBD2. Unmatched junction bases numbered 5, after V lost 2 bases and J lost 4 bases. Germline CDR1 ENHRY, CDR2 SYGVKD. The CDR3 has 16 amino acids. CDR3 loop: CAISETSGGIADTQYF. CDR3 DNA sequence: TGTGCCATCAGTGAGACTAGCGGGGGCATCGCAGATACGCAGTATTTT.

V is TRBV6-4 and J is TRBJ2-1, with 7 nucleotides matching TRBD2. Germline lookup yields CDR1 MRHNA and CDR2 SNTAGT. The CDR3 runs 16 residues. Germline trimming cut 4 bases from V and 0 bases from J; bases unmatched to any gene: 6. The CDR3 sequence is CASSGTTGGSYNEQFF. CDR3 DNA: TGTGCCAGCAGTGGGACTACGGGGGGCTCCTACAATGAGCAGTTCTTC.